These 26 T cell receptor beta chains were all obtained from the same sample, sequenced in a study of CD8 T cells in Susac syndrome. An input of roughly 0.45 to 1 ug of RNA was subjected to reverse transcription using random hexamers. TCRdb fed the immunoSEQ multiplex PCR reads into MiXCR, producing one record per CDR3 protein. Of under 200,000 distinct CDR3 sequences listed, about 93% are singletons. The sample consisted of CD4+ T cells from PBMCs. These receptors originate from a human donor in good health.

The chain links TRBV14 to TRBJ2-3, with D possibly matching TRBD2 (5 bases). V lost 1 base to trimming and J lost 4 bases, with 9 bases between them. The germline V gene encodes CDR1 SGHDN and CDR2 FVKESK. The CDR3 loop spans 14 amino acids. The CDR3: CASSQAAGPDTQYF. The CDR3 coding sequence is TGTGCCAGCAGCCAAGCCGCGGGCCCAGATACGCAGTATTTT.

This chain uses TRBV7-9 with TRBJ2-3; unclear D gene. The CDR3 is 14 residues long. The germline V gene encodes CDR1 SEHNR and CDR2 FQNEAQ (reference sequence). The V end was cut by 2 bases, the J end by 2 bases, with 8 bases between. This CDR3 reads CASSLPRNTDTQYF. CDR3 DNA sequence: TGTGCCAGCAGCTTACCCAGGAACACAGATACGCAGTATTTT.

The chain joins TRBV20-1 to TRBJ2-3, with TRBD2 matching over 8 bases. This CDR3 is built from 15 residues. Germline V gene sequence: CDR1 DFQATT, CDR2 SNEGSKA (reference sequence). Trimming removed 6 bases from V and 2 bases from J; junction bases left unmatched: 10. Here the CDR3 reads CSAPLWRGDTDTQYF. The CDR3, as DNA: TGCAGTGCCCCACTTTGGCGGGGGGACACAGATACGCAGTATTTT.

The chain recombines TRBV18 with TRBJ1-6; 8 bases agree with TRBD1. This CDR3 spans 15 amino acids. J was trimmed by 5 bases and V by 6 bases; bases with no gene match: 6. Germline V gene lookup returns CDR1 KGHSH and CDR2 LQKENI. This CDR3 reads CASSPLTGDNSPLHF. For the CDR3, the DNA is TGTGCCAGCTCCCCATTGACAGGGGATAATTCACCCCTCCACTTT.

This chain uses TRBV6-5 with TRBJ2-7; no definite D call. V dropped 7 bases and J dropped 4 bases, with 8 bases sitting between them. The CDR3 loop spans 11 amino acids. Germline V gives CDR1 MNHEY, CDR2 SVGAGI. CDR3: CASTHNYEQYF. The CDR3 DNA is TGTGCCAGCACCCATAATTACGAGCAGTACTTC.

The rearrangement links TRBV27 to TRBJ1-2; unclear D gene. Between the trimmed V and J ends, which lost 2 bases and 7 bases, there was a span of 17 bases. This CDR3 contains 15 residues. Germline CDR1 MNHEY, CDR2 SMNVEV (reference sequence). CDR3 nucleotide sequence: TGTGCCAGCAGTTTAGGGCCCGGGATTCCAGTTGGCTACACCTTC. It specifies CASSLGPGIPVGYTF.

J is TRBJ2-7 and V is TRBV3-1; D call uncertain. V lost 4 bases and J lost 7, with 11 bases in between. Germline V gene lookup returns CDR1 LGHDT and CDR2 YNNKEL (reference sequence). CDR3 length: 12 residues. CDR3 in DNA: TGTGCCAGCAGCCTCGTAGGGCGGGAGCAGTACTTC. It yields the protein CASSLVGREQYF.

As DNA, the CDR3 is TGCAGTGCTAAGATTTCCGGACACCTGAACACTGAAGCTTTCTTT. It specifies CSAKISGHLNTEAFF. The chain employs TRBV20-1 and TRBJ1-1, with a tentative D call TRBD1 (5 bases). Germline V lookup: CDR1 DFQATT, CDR2 SNEGSKA (reference sequence). This CDR3 contains 15 residues. V gave up 4 bases and J gave up 0 bases, with 15 bases separating them.

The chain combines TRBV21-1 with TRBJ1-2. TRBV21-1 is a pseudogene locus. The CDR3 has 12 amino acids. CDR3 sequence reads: CASSKAGCGYTF. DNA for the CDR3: TGTGCCAGCAGCAAAGCGGGGTGTGGCTACACCTTC.

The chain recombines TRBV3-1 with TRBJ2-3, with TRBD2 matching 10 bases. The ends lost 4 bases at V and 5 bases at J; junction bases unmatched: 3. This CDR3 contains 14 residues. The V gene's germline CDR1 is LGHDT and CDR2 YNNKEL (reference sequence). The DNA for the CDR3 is TGTGCCAGCAGCCCAAGGACTAGCGGAGATACGCAGTATTTT. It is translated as CASSPRTSGDTQYF.

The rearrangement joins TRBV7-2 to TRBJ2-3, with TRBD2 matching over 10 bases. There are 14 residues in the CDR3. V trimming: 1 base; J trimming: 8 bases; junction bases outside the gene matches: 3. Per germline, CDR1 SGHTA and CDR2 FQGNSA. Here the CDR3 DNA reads TGTGCCAGCAGCTTAGAAATAGCGGGGGGTACGCAGTATTTT. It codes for CASSLEIAGGTQYF.

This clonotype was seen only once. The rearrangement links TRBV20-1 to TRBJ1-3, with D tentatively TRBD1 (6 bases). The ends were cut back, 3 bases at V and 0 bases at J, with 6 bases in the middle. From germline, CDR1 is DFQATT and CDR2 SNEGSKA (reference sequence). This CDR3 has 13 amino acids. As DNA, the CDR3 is TGCAGTGCTAGGGACAGCTCTGGAAACACCATATATTTT. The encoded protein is CSARDSSGNTIYF.

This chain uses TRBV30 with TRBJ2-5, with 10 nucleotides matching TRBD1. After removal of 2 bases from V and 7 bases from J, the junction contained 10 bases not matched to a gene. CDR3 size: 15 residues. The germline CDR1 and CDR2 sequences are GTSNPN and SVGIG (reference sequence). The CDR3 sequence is CAWSPGQGSSGTQYF. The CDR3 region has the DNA TGTGCCTGGAGTCCGGGACAGGGGTCCTCAGGGACCCAGTACTTC.

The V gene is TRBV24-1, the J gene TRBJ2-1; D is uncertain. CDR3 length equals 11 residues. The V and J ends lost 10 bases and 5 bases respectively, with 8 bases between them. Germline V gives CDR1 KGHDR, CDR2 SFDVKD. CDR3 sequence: CATTGDNEQFF. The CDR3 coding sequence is TGTGCCACGACTGGGGACAATGAGCAGTTCTTC.

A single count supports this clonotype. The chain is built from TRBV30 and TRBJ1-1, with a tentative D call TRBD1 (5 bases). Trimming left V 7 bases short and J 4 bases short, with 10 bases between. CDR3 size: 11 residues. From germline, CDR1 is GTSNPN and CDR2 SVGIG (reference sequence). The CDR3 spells CAYHRFTEAFF. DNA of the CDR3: TGTGCCTACCACAGGTTCACTGAAGCTTTCTTT.

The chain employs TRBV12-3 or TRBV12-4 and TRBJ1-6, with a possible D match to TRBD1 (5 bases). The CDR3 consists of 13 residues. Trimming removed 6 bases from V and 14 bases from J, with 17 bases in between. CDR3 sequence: CASRVPSGDSLHF. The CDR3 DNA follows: TGTGCCAGCAGGGTTCCCTCGGGGGACTCCCTCCACTTT.

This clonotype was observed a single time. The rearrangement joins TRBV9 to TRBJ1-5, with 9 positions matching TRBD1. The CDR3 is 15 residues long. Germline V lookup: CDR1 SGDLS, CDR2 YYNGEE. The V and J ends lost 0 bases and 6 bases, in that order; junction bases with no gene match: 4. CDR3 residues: CASSVEGQGVQPQHF. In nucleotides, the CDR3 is TGTGCCAGCAGCGTAGAGGGACAGGGTGTTCAGCCCCAGCATTTT.

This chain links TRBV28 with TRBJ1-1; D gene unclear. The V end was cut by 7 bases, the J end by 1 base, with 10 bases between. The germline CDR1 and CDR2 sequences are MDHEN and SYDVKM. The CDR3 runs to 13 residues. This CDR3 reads CASILEENTEAFF. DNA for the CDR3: TGTGCCAGCATTCTGGAAGAGAACACTGAAGCTTTCTTT. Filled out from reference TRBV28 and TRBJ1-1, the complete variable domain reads DVKVTQSSRYLVKRTGEKVFLECVQDMDHENMFWYRQDPGLGLRLIYFSYDVKMKEKGDIPEGYSVSREKKERFSLILESASTNQTSMYLCASILEENTEAFFGQGTRLTVV.

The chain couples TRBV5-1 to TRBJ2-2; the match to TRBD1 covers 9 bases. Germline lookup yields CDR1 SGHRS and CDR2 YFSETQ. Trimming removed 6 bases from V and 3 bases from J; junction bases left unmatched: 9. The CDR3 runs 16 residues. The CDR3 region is CASNPPGQGDTGELFF. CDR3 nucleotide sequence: TGCGCCAGCAACCCACCGGGACAGGGCGACACCGGGGAGCTGTTTTTT.

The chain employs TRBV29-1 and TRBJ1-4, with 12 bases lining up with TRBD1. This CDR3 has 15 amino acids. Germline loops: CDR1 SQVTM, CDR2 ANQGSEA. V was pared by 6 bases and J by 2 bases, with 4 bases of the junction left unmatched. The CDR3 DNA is TGCAGCGTCACCGGGACAGGGGGCACTAATGAAAAACTGTTTTTT. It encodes CSVTGTGGTNEKLFF.

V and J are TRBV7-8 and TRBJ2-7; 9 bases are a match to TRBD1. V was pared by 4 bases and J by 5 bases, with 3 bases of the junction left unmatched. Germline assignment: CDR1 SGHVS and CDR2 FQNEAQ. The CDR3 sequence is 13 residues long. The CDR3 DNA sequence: TGTGCCAGCAGCTACACAGGGGGCCACGAGCAGTACTTC. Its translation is CASSYTGGHEQYF.

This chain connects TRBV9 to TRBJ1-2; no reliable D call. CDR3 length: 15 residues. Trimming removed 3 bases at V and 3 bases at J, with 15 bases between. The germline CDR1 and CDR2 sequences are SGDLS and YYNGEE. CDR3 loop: CASSDGLNRDYGYTF. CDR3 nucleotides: TGTGCCAGCAGCGACGGCTTAAATCGTGACTATGGCTACACCTTC.

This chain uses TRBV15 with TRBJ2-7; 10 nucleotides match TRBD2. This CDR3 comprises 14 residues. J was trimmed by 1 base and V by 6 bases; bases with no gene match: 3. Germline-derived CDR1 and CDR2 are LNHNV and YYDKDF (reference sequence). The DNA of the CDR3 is TGTGCCACCAGAAGGACTAGCGGATCCTACGAGCAGTACTTC. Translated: CATRRTSGSYEQYF.

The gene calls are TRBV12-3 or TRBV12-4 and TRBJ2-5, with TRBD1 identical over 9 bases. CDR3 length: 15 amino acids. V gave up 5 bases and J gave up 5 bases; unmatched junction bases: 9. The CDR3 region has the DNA TGTGCCAGCAGTCGTTCGACAGGGGGTGTGGAGACCCAGTACTTC. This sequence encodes CASSRSTGGVETQYF.

The DNA for the CDR3 is TGCAGTGCTTCCGGGAGACTAGCGGGGGCCTACAATGAGCAGTTCTTC. Encoded protein: CSASGRLAGAYNEQFF. The genes are TRBV20-1 and TRBJ2-1, with 12 bases that match TRBD2. Per the germline V gene, CDR1 is DFQATT and CDR2 is SNEGSKA (reference sequence). The V and J ends lost 5 bases and 2 bases, in that order; junction bases with no gene match: 7. The CDR3 spans 16 residues.

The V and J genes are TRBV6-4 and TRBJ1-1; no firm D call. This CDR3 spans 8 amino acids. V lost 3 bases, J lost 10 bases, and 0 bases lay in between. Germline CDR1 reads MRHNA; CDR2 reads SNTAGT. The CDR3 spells CASSEAFF. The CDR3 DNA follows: TGTGCCAGCAGTGAAGCTTTCTTT.